The entry below gives a single T cell receptor (beta chain) sequence along with its context. There are a few counts of this clonotype. The clone's antigen remains unknown. No per-base quality is available; no much larger clone lies one base away. Profiling of TCR beta VDJ combinations and CDR3 sequences used genomic DNA as the template. TCR repertoire sequencing was run on an Illumina HiSeq 2000. On the study's bioinformatics: TRBV/TRBJ rearrangement plots, CDR3 size and DJ length profiles, and Simpson's diversity index were used to evaluate the repertoires. The most abundant DNA sequence in the deep sequencing data was taken as the immunodominant clone. CDR3 amino acid sequences were checked for sharing between subjects and were compared against published repertoires and the VDJdb database. The public sequencing data were trimmed at Q25 with fastp and processed into clonotypes with MiXCR by TCRdb, which kept only in-frame beta chains. When rows share a CDR3 protein, they turn into one entry using the most common DNA and genes. TCRdb, not the original authors, processed these V and J calls. A total of about 400,000 distinct CDR3 sequences appear in this sample, 55% to 70% of them only once. The ten largest clones add up to around 4% of the sample.

In this study, sorted CD4+ and CD8+ T cells from the blood of healthy subjects and of severe aplastic anemia patients had their TCR repertoires deep-sequenced. Ficoll-Paque density gradient centrifugation was used to isolate peripheral blood mononuclear cells. Before DNA extraction, CD4+ and CD8+ T cells were sorted by FACS or by magnetic beads. This entry is derived from a study of CD8+CD57+ T cells in acquired aplastic anemia (dated by TCRdb to the late 2010s). In terms of the full investigation: DNA extracted from sorted CD4+ and CD8+ cells had a mean of roughly 3.4 ug, with a range of roughly 0.18 to 27.4 ug. Mean read counts for healthy donor samples were roughly 10 million for CD4+ cells and some 11 million for CD8+ cells. What the study reported, not specific to this receptor: Between patients and healthy controls, no significant difference in CD8+ Simpson's diversity was found (P=0.060). Around 28 CD8+ CDR3 sequences were found to be shared between patients and controls, but these sequences appeared to be highly expressed in patients and within the immunodominant clones of the patients.

Sequences LNHDA (CDR1) and SQIVND (CDR2) are obtained from the germline V gene (reference sequence). Trimming accounts for 4 bases at V and 13 bases at J, while the number of junction bases matched to no gene is 12. The cysteine opens and the phenylalanine closes a CDR3 of 13 amino acids. CDR3 DNA is the only sequence kept; it has 39 bases, read in frame from the first base. This receptor was identified in a human donor in good health, serving as a control. Recombination joined TRBV19 with TRBJ1-1; TRBD1 aligns with 7 central bases. The sequencing sample was made of sorted CD4+, CD8+, or CD8+CD57+ T cells (not recorded which) from PBMCs. The DNA sequence is TGTGCCAGTAGTAGGCAGGGGGAGGCGGACGTTTTCTTT. Its protein product is CASSRQGEADVFF.